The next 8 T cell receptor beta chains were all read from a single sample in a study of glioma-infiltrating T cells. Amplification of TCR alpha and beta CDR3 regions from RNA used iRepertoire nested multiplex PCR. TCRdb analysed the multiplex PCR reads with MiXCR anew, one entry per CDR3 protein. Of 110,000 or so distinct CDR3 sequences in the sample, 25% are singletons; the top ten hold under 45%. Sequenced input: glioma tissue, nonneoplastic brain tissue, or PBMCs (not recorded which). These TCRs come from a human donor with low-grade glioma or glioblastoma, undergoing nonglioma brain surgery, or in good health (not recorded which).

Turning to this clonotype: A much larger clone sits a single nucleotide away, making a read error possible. The CDR3, as DNA: TGTGCCACCATAAGGGATTGGAACACTGAAGCTTTCTTT. Protein: CATIRDWNTEAFF. The V gene is TRBV27, the J gene TRBJ1-1; no firm D call. The CDR3 runs to 13 residues. Germline CDR1 is MNHEY and CDR2 is SMNVEV (reference sequence). V dropped 10 bases and J dropped 1 base, with 13 bases sitting between them.

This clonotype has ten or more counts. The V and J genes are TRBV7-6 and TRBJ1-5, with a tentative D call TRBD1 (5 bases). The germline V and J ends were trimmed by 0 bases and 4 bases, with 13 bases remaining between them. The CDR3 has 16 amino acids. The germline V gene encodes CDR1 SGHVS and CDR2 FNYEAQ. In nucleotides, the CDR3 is TGTGCCAGCAGCTTAGCGACCGCAGGGACGAATCAGCCCCAGCATTTT. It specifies CASSLATAGTNQPQHF.

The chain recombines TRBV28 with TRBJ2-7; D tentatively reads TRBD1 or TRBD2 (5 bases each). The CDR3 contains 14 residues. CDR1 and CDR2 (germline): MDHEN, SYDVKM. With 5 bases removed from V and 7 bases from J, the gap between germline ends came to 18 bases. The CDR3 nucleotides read TGTGCCAGCAGTGCAGGGACGACCTCTAGGGAGCAGTACTTC. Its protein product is CASSAGTTSREQYF. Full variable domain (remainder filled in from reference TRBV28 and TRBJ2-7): DVKVTQSSRYLVKRTGEKVFLECVQDMDHENMFWYRQDPGLGLRLIYFSYDVKMKEKGDIPEGYSVSREKKERFSLILESASTNQTSMYLCASSAGTTSREQYFGPGTRLTVT.

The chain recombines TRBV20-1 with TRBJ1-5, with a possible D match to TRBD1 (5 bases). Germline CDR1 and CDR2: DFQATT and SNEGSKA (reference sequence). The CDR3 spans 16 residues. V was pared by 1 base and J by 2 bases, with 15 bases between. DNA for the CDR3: TGCAGTGCTAGAGGTCAGGGCAGGGCAGGCAATCAGCCCCAGCATTTT. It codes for CSARGQGRAGNQPQHF.

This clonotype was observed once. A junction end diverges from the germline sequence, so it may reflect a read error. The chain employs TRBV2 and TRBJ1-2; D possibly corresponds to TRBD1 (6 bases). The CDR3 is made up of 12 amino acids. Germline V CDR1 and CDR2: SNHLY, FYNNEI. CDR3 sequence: CSSRGDRYCYTF. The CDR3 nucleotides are TGTTCCAGCAGGGGAGACCGTTATTGCTACACCTTC.

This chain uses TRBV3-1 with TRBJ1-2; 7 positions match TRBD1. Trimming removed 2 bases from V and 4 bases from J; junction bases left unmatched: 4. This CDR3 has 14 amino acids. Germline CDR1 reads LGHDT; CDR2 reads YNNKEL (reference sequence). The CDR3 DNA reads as TGTGCCAGCAGCCAACGACAGGGCAGCTATGGCTACACCTTC. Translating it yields CASSQRQGSYGYTF.

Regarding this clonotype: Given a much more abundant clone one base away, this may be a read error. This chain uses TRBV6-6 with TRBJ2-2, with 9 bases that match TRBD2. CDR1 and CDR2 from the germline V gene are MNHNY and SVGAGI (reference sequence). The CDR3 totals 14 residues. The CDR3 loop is CASSPAAGGGGLFF. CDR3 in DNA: TGTGCCAGCAGTCCAGCAGCGGGGGGCGGGGGGCTGTTTTTT.

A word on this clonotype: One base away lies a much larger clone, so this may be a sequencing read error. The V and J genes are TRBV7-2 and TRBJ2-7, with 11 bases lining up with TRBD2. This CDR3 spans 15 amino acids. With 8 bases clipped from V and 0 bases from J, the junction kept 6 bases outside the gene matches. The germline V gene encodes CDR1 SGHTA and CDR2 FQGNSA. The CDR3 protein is CASGLTSGNSYEQYF. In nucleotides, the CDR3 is TGTGCCAGCGGCCTGACTAGCGGGAACTCCTACGAGCAGTACTTC.